This T cell receptor beta chain was sequenced in a study of CD8 T cells in Susac syndrome. Only one count was recorded for this clonotype. RNA totalling about 0.45 to 1 ug underwent reverse transcription with random hexamers. Coverage of TCR beta CDR3 amplification by immunoSEQ multiplex PCR extended to 54 Vbeta and 13 Jbeta. TCRdb ran MiXCR on the immunoSEQ multiplex PCR reads and lists one entry per CDR3 protein. The sample holds about 71,000 distinct CDR3 sequences, under 96% seen once. Germline-derived CDR1 and CDR2 are MNHEY and SVGEGT. V lost 2 bases and J 5 bases, leaving 15 bases between the germline ends. The CDR3 is 15 amino acids.

Sequencing used CD4+ T cells from PBMCs. The TCR comes from a human donor with multiple sclerosis. This rearrangement joins TRBV6-2 or TRBV6-3 to TRBJ2-5, with D tentatively TRBD2 (5 bases). CDR3 residues: CASSYNPAGWETQYF. The CDR3 bases are TGTGCCAGCAGTTACAATCCGGCGGGTTGGGAGACCCAGTACTTC.